The 15 T cell receptor beta chains below come from one sample, sequenced in a study of T cell repertoires in cytomegalovirus infection. Their target antigens are unknown. TCRdb used MiXCR to reprocess the reads, holding one entry per CDR3 protein. The data contain some 940,000 distinct CDR3 sequences, 30% to 40% of them singletons. The specimen was cultured CD8+ T cells from PBMCs, collected from culture after CMV antigen stimulation. The receptors come from a human donor in good health (CMV status not recorded). Some clones in this sample may be carry-over from other donors' samples.

The chain combines TRBV3-1 with TRBJ2-1; D possibly corresponds to TRBD2 (7 bases). This CDR3 comprises 14 residues. The V end was cut by 4 bases, the J end by 10 bases, with 17 bases between. Per the germline V gene, CDR1 is LGHDT and CDR2 is YNNKEL (reference sequence). The CDR3 here is CASSPPAGAGEQFF. The CDR3 region has the DNA TGTGCCAGCAGCCCTCCTGCGGGGGCCGGAGAGCAGTTCTTC.

The chain combines TRBV29-1 with TRBJ2-1; D unresolved. The germline gives CDR1 SQVTM, CDR2 ANQGSEA. V lost 3 bases and J lost 4, with 7 bases in between. This CDR3 spans 12 amino acids. DNA of the CDR3: TGCAGCGTTGAGGCAGGTTACAATGAGCAGTTCTTC. It encodes CSVEAGYNEQFF.

This clonotype was detected ten times or more. The chain employs TRBV7-3 and TRBJ2-2; the D is unclear. Germline CDR1 is SGHTA and CDR2 is FQGTGA. V was clipped by 2 bases and J by 0 bases, with 13 bases between them. The CDR3 consists of 17 residues. As DNA, the CDR3 is TGTGCCAGCAGCTTACGGTCTGCTGACTCGAACACCGGGGAGCTGTTTTTT. Translation: CASSLRSADSNTGELFF. Looking up the rest from reference TRBV7-3 and TRBJ2-2 gives the full variable domain: GAGVSQTPSNKVTEKGKYVELRCDPISGHTALYWYRQSLGQGPEFLIYFQGTGAADDSGLPNDRFFAVRPEGSVSTLKIQRTERGDSAVYLCASSLRSADSNTGELFFGEGSRLTVL.

This clonotype was seen only a few times. CDR3 coding DNA: TGTGCCAGCAGTTACGCGGATAACACCGGGGAGCTGTTTTTT. Amino acids: CASSYADNTGELFF. The chain has TRBV6-5 and TRBJ2-2; D is undetermined. The CDR3 runs to 14 residues. Trimming took 2 bases from V and 2 from J, leaving 6 bases between them. The germline V gene has CDR1 MNHEY and CDR2 SVGAGI.

This clonotype has ten or more counts. This chain links TRBV7-2 with TRBJ2-1; 8 bases fit TRBD1. The length of the CDR3 is 15 residues. The germline V gene has CDR1 SGHTA and CDR2 FQGNSA. The J segment lost 7 bases and the V segment lost 4 bases, leaving 9 bases of the junction unmatched. This CDR3 reads CASSSGTGLRNEQFF. The CDR3 region has the DNA TGTGCCAGCAGCTCGGGGACAGGTTTGAGGAATGAGCAGTTCTTC.

In its sample, this clonotype was seen a few times. J is TRBJ2-6 and V is TRBV10-3; 9 nucleotides match TRBD1. V shed 4 bases, J shed 3 bases, and the junction held 7 bases outside the gene matches. The CDR3 is 17 amino acids. Germline-derived CDR1 and CDR2 are ENHRY and SYGVKD. As DNA, the CDR3 is TGTGCCATCAGTGGTCGGGACAGGGTTTTTGGGGCCAACGTCCTGACTTTC. Protein product: CAISGRDRVFGANVLTF.

The J gene is TRBJ2-7, the V gene TRBV5-6; the match to TRBD1 covers 7 bases. The CDR3 extends over 14 amino acids. Germline CDR1 is SGHDT and CDR2 is YYEEEE. CDR3: CANSAFRDSYEQYV. CDR3 DNA sequence: TGTGCCAACAGCGCTTTCCGGGACAGCTACGAGCAGTACGTC.

This clonotype turned up a few times. The chain joins TRBV20-1 to TRBJ2-1; the match to TRBD2 covers 11 bases. Looked up from germline, CDR1 is DFQATT and CDR2 is SNEGSKA (reference sequence). The CDR3 contains 18 residues. V shed 0 bases, J shed 4 bases, and the junction held 11 bases outside the gene matches. This chain's CDR3 is CSARDPEVAGGWYNEQFF. The DNA for the CDR3 is TGCAGTGCTAGAGACCCGGAGGTAGCGGGGGGGTGGTACAATGAGCAGTTCTTC.

The chain joins TRBV6-1 to TRBJ2-3; no reliable D call. CDR1 MNHNS and CDR2 SASEGT come from the germline V gene. CDR3 length: 16 residues. The V and J ends lost 2 bases and 1 base respectively, with 13 bases between them. The CDR3 here is CASSEMPHKGTDTQYF. CDR3 bases: TGTGCCAGCAGTGAAATGCCCCATAAGGGCACAGATACGCAGTATTTT.

V usage is TRBV4-1 and J usage is TRBJ2-3; D is ambiguous. The germline V gene encodes CDR1 MGHRA and CDR2 YSYEKL. The CDR3 has 14 amino acids. V dropped 2 bases and J dropped 2 bases, with 8 bases sitting between them. Here the CDR3 reads CASSQTPPTDTQYF. In DNA, the CDR3 is TGCGCCAGCAGCCAAACCCCCCCCACAGATACGCAGTATTTT.

This clonotype showed up just a few times. The rearrangement uses TRBV27 and TRBJ2-5, with D possibly being TRBD1 or TRBD2 (6 bases each). Trimming removed 6 bases at V and 4 bases at J, with 18 bases between. The CDR3 spans 15 residues. In germline, CDR1 is MNHEY, CDR2 SMNVEV (reference sequence). The DNA for the CDR3 is TGTGCCAGCAGGGATGCTCAGGGGAGGCGAGAGACCCAGTACTTC. Translating gives CASRDAQGRRETQYF.

The table lists this clonotype with many counts. V is TRBV7-9 and J is TRBJ1-1; a weak D match, TRBD1 (6 bases). CDR1 is SEHNR, CDR2 FQNEAQ, per germline (reference sequence). The CDR3 contains 16 residues. Trimming shortened V by 5 bases and J by 0 bases, and 16 bases separated the two germline ends. CDR3 nucleotides: TGTGCCAGCAGCCCTGGGGGCAGGGGAATGAACACTGAAGCTTTCTTT. As protein: CASSPGGRGMNTEAFF. The full variable domain, in which reference TRBV7-9 and TRBJ1-1 provide the parts outside the CDR3, is DTGVSQNPRHKITKRGQNVTFRCDPISEHNRLYWYRQTLGQGPEFLTYFQNEAQLEKSRLLSDRFSAERPKGSFSTLEIQRTEQGDSAMYLCASSPGGRGMNTEAFFGQGTRLTVV.

The genes are TRBV19 and TRBJ2-1; D gene unclear. From germline, CDR1 is LNHDA and CDR2 SQIVND (reference sequence). Trimming left V 1 base short and J 4 bases short, with 11 bases between. The CDR3 totals 15 residues. In DNA, the CDR3 is TGTGCCAGTAGTATAGTAAGTAACGGTTACAATGAGCAGTTCTTC. It yields the protein CASSIVSNGYNEQFF.

The table lists this clonotype with a few counts. The CDR3 reads CSALNYEQYF. CDR3 nucleotides: TGCAGCGCTCTTAACTACGAGCAGTACTTC. The rearrangement uses TRBV29-1 and TRBJ2-7; D unresolved. The CDR3 runs to 10 residues. CDR1 is SQVTM and CDR2 is ANQGSEA in the germline V gene. The germline V and J ends were trimmed by 7 bases and 3 bases, with 7 bases remaining between them.

As DNA, the CDR3 is TGCAGCGTTGTGGCGGGGGGGCCCAGGGTATACAATGAGCAGTTCTTC. This gives the protein CSVVAGGPRVYNEQFF. This sequence joins TRBV29-1 and TRBJ2-1; 9 positions match TRBD2. Germline CDR1 and CDR2: SQVTM and ANQGSEA. Trimming took 4 bases from V and 4 from J; bases not matched to a gene: 11. The CDR3 is 16 residues long.